This T cell receptor beta chain stems from a study of beta chain features in type 1 diabetes. The CDR3 is made up of 14 amino acids. V shed 7 bases, J shed 4 bases, and the junction held 8 bases outside the gene matches. Germline V gene lookup returns CDR1 SGHRS and CDR2 YFSETQ. Expressed TCRB transcripts got sequenced, as all isolated RNA was reverse transcribed. The assay was immunoSEQ multiplex PCR, and TCRdb's table has in-frame clones only and misses some. The sample lists some 150,000 clones, roughly 9.3% occurring once. The authors obtained over 98% purity in all sorted populations. The sequencing input was central memory CD4+ T cells from blood. This chain connects TRBV5-1 to TRBJ2-3; 8 bases fit TRBD2. This receptor was identified in a woman aged 40 to 50 in good health. CDR3: CASARGGIADTQYF. CDR3 in DNA: TGCGCCAGCGCTCGGGGGGGGATCGCAGATACGCAGTATTTT.